Each of the 2 T cell receptor beta chains below was sequenced from the same sample in a study of OX40 agonist ivuxolimab in advanced cancers. Measured with immunoSEQ multiplex PCR; TCRdb has only the in-frame clones, and not every one. The sample has 98,000 or so clones, approximately 90% seen once. The sample was CD4+ or CD8+ T cells sorted from blood, taken in a trial of the OX40 agonist ivuxolimab. The receptors here all came from an adult with an advanced solid tumor such as melanoma, head and neck, liver or kidney cancer.

The chain couples TRBV10-3 to TRBJ1-4; tentative D call: TRBD1 (5 bases). Germline values: CDR1 ENHRY, CDR2 SYGVKD. The CDR3 loop spans 18 amino acids. V dropped 0 bases and J dropped 2 bases, with 16 bases sitting between them. CDR3 amino acids: CAISESANLGRTNEKLFF. The CDR3 coding sequence is TGTGCCATCAGTGAGTCGGCAAATTTGGGACGTACTAATGAAAAACTGTTTTTT.

The chain couples TRBV2 to TRBJ1-2, with D possibly TRBD1 on 5 matching bases. Looked up from germline, CDR1 is SNHLY and CDR2 is FYNNEI. Trimming removed 6 bases from V and 6 bases from J, with 14 bases in between. The CDR3 length is 13 residues. This CDR3 is CASRGTAINGYTF. The CDR3 coding sequence is TGTGCCAGCAGAGGGACCGCAATAAATGGCTACACCTTC.